This T cell receptor (beta chain) stems from a study of blood T cell repertoires in COVID-19. At the level of the study: Material from acute and convalescent COVID-19 was sourced from the United States, Italy and Spain.

In the authors' workflow: How many nucleated cells were present was estimated from reference gene primer amplification. Assay used: immunoSEQ multiplex PCR; TCRdb lists only in-frame clones, some missing. The D gene and trimming were derived from the DNA, and the V and J assignments and clone size from that table. This table holds roughly 290,000 clones, 65% to 85% found once. V was pared by 6 bases and J by 5 bases, with 10 bases between. CDR1 is GTSNPN and CDR2 is SVGIG in the germline V gene (reference sequence). The CDR3 totals 11 residues. The table lists this clone with a count of one. The sample consisted of peripheral blood. J is TRBJ2-5 and V is TRBV30; tentatively, D is TRBD2 (5 bases). The origin of this receptor is a person aged 70 to 85 with COVID-19, enrolled during active disease. The CDR3 here is CACGRAETQYF. The CDR3 nucleotides read TGTGCCTGTGGGCGGGCCGAGACCCAGTACTTC.